These 25 T cell receptor beta chains originate from one sample sequenced in a study of cytomegalovirus exposure and HLA in healthy donors. The primer mix had 60 Vbeta and 13 Jbeta primers. Sequenced by immunoSEQ multiplex PCR; TCRdb stores in-frame clones only, minus some. This table has about 200,000 clones, roughly 85% appearing once. Sequencing was done on a sample of PBMCs. These receptors came from a male donor in good health and CMV-seronegative.

The V gene is TRBV28, the J gene TRBJ2-1, with D possibly matching TRBD2 (5 bases). The CDR3 is 13 amino acids. CDR1 is MDHEN and CDR2 is SYDVKM in the germline V gene. With 3 bases removed from V and 6 bases from J, the gap between germline ends came to 9 bases. The CDR3 DNA is TGTGCCAGCAGTTTCGTACGGGGCAATGAGCAGTTCTTC. Its translation is CASSFVRGNEQFF. The whole variable domain, remainder taken from reference TRBV28 and TRBJ2-1, is DVKVTQSSRYLVKRTGEKVFLECVQDMDHENMFWYRQDPGLGLRLIYFSYDVKMKEKGDIPEGYSVSREKKERFSLILESASTNQTSMYLCASSFVRGNEQFFGPGTRLTVL.

This clone was found a few times. J is TRBJ2-7 and V is TRBV4-3; D ambiguous. CDR1 and CDR2 from the germline V gene are LGHNA and YSLEER. V was pared by 0 bases and J by 2 bases, with 14 bases between. The CDR3 has 16 residues. The CDR3 spells CASSQDRFPQTYEQYF. CDR3 coding DNA: TGCGCCAGCAGCCAAGATCGGTTCCCCCAAACCTACGAGCAGTACTTC.

This clone appeared once. This sequence joins TRBV5-6 and TRBJ1-1; D unclear. The CDR3 loop spans 15 amino acids. Trimming left V 4 bases short and J 0 bases short, with 13 bases between. Germline V gene lookup returns CDR1 SGHDT and CDR2 YYEEEE. This CDR3 reads CASSTVTEMNTEAFF. CDR3 DNA: TGTGCCAGCAGCACGGTCACGGAGATGAACACTGAAGCTTTCTTT.

This sequence joins TRBV4-3 and TRBJ2-7, with 9 bases identical to TRBD2. V lost 1 base and J lost 5; bases outside the gene matches: 12. The CDR3 spans 17 residues. From germline, CDR1 is LGHNA and CDR2 YSLEER. As DNA, the CDR3 is TGCGCCAGCAGCCAAGTTGTAGCGGGAGCAAACTTACACGAGCAGTACTTC. Protein product: CASSQVVAGANLHEQYF.

Concerning this clone: The same CDR3 also results from other DNA sequences found in this sample. The chain recombines TRBV1 with TRBJ2-5; the D call in the table, TRBD1, was not verified against the DNA. TRBV1 is described as a pseudogene. CDR3 length: 17 residues. The CDR3 DNA is TGCACCAGCAGCCAAACCCGGGACAGGGGGCCTAAAGAGACCCAGTACTTC. It specifies CTSSQTRDRGPKETQYF.

Note on this clone: One junction end does not reproduce the germline sequence, and a read error may be involved. The chain has TRBV7-9 and TRBJ2-5; TRBD2 aligns across 13 bases. Germline lookup yields CDR1 SEHNR and CDR2 FQNEAQ (reference sequence). The CDR3 covers 17 residues. The CDR3 DNA reads TGTTCCAGCAGCTTGGCTACTAGCGGGGGGGAGCAAGAGACCCAGTACTTC. It yields the protein CSSSLATSGGEQETQYF.

The rearrangement joins TRBV4-1 to TRBJ1-5; D not resolved. Trimming left V 0 bases short and J 3 bases short, with 9 bases between. Germline-derived CDR1 and CDR2 are MGHRA and YSYEKL. The CDR3 has 15 amino acids. DNA for the CDR3: TGCGCCAGCAGCCAAGATGAGGTCTACAATCAGCCCCAGCATTTT. Translated, it gives CASSQDEVYNQPQHF.

The chain links TRBV5-1 to TRBJ1-4; 9 nucleotides agree with TRBD1. Germline V CDR1 and CDR2: SGHRS, YFSETQ. The CDR3 length is 15 residues. The J segment lost 7 bases and the V segment lost 1 base, leaving 5 bases of the junction unmatched. Here the CDR3 DNA reads TGCGCCAGCAGCTTGACAGGGGGCCCCCTTGAAAAACTGTTTTTT. This sequence encodes CASSLTGGPLEKLFF.

The rearrangement uses TRBV10-3 and TRBJ1-4, with D possibly being TRBD1 (5 bases). Germline CDR1 reads ENHRY; CDR2 reads SYGVKD. The CDR3 contains 16 residues. V was shortened by 3 bases and J by 7 bases, with 18 bases between the two germline ends. CDR3 in DNA: TGTGCCATCAGTGATCGTCCAGGGTACCAGTCTGAAAAACTGTTTTTT. Its translation: CAISDRPGYQSEKLFF.

The rearrangement joins TRBV30 to TRBJ2-3, with TRBD2 matching 7 bases. The CDR3 runs to 15 residues. CDR1 is GTSNPN, CDR2 SVGIG, per germline (reference sequence). V was pared by 3 bases and J by 0 bases, with 6 bases of the junction left unmatched. The CDR3 DNA is TGTGCCTGGAGCTTGGCTAGCGGAAGCACAGATACGCAGTATTTT. It translates to CAWSLASGSTDTQYF.

The chain carries TRBV7-9 and TRBJ2-2, with 13 positions matching TRBD2. The germline gives CDR1 SEHNR, CDR2 FQNEAQ (reference sequence). The CDR3 covers 16 residues. V trimming: 5 bases; J trimming: 6 bases; junction bases outside the gene matches: 6. CDR3 region: CASSPRTSGSSGELFF. CDR3 in DNA: TGTGCCAGCAGCCCCCGGACTAGCGGGAGTTCCGGGGAGCTGTTTTTT.

The chain is built from TRBV28 and TRBJ2-2; D may be TRBD2 (5 bases). V was trimmed by 11 bases and J by 0 bases, leaving 7 bases between them. CDR1 MDHEN and CDR2 SYDVKM come from the germline V gene. The CDR3 is 12 residues long. DNA of the CDR3: TGTGCCGTCGGGACGAACACCGGGGAGCTGTTTTTT. Protein sequence: CAVGTNTGELFF.

This clone was seen a handful of times. Other DNA sequences from this sample encode an identical CDR3 as well. The genes are TRBV4-1 and TRBJ2-7, with 11 bases fitting TRBD2. This CDR3 contains 16 residues. Germline V gene data show CDR1 as MGHRA and CDR2 as YSYEKL. The V segment lost 0 bases and the J segment 2 bases; nucleotides outside the gene matches: 3. The CDR3 loop is CASSQDIAGGPYEQYF. CDR3 sequence (DNA): TGCGCCAGCAGCCAAGATATAGCGGGGGGGCCCTACGAGCAGTACTTC.

This chain uses TRBV9 with TRBJ2-3; 7 bases map to TRBD2. This CDR3 spans 14 amino acids. CDR1 is SGDLS and CDR2 is YYNGEE in the germline V gene. V lost 0 bases and J lost 11; bases outside the gene matches: 9. The chain's CDR3 is CASSVARRGGGQYF. In DNA, the CDR3 is TGTGCCAGCAGCGTAGCCCGACGTGGGGGGGGGCAGTATTTT. The variable domain in full, completed from reference TRBV9 and TRBJ2-3, reads DSGVTQTPKHLITATGQRVTLRCSPRSGDLSVYWYQQSLDQGLQFLIQYYNGEERAKGNILERFSAQQFPDLHSELNLSSLELGDSALYFCASSVARRGGGQYFGPGTRLTVL.

The V gene is TRBV7-2, the J gene TRBJ1-3; 8 nucleotides align to TRBD1. Looked up from germline, CDR1 is SGHTA and CDR2 is FQGNSA. J was trimmed by 3 bases and V by 4 bases; bases with no gene match: 8. The CDR3 sequence is 16 residues long. CDR3 residues: CASSYTRTGLGNTIYF. The CDR3 DNA follows: TGTGCCAGCAGCTACACGCGGACAGGGCTTGGAAACACCATATATTTT.

The chain uses TRBV6-1 and TRBJ2-3, with 9 nucleotides matching TRBD2. The CDR3 totals 17 residues. Trimming took 0 bases from V and 0 from J; bases not matched to a gene: 4. Germline values: CDR1 MNHNS, CDR2 SASEGT. This CDR3 reads CASSEAAGGTSTDTQYF. In DNA, the CDR3 is TGTGCCAGCAGTGAAGCGGCGGGGGGGACTAGCACAGATACGCAGTATTTT.

A remark on this clone: One end of the junction does not line up with germline, which may come from a read error. CDR3 sequence: CASSQRQGSGNTVYF. The CDR3 nucleotides read TGCGCCAGCAGCCAACGACAGGGTTCTGGAAACACCGTATATTTT. The J gene is TRBJ1-3, the V gene TRBV5-1, with 7 bases lining up with TRBD1. The length of the CDR3 is 15 residues. Germline CDR1 is SGHRS and CDR2 is YFSETQ.

This clone was observed a handful of times. The genes are TRBV30 and TRBJ1-3; 8 positions agree with TRBD1. The V and J ends lost 2 bases and 3 bases, in that order; junction bases with no gene match: 6. There are 15 residues in the CDR3. Germline CDR1 and CDR2: GTSNPN and SVGIG (reference sequence). CDR3 nucleotides: TGTGCCTGGAGTAAGGGGACAGGACTTGGAAACACCATATATTTT. This gives the protein CAWSKGTGLGNTIYF.

The chain couples TRBV7-9 to TRBJ1-1, with D perhaps matching TRBD1 (5 bases). The CDR3 sequence is 16 residues long. V lost 5 bases to trimming and J lost 1 base, with 17 bases between them. Germline V gene sequence: CDR1 SEHNR, CDR2 FQNEAQ (reference sequence). This CDR3 is CASSGRGQTRNTEAFF. The CDR3 DNA follows: TGTGCCAGCAGCGGGAGGGGCCAGACAAGGAACACTGAAGCTTTCTTT.

J is TRBJ2-2 and V is TRBV6-1; 7 nucleotides match TRBD2. Germline V CDR1 and CDR2: MNHNS, SASEGT. The V segment lost 0 bases and the J segment 6 bases; nucleotides outside the gene matches: 4. This CDR3 has 15 amino acids. The CDR3 nucleotides are TGTGCCAGCAGTGAAGCGGGAGGGGCCGCCGGGGAGCTGTTTTTT. This codes for CASSEAGGAAGELFF.

V and J are TRBV28 and TRBJ1-2; 11 bases are a match to TRBD1. The CDR3 has 13 residues. Germline V gene sequence: CDR1 MDHEN, CDR2 SYDVKM. The V and J ends lost 6 bases and 7 bases, in that order; junction bases with no gene match: 4. The CDR3: CASREDRGPGYTF. The CDR3 DNA sequence: TGTGCCAGCAGGGAGGACAGGGGGCCTGGCTACACCTTC.

The J gene is TRBJ1-1, the V gene TRBV7-3, with a weak D call TRBD1 (5 bases). Germline CDR1 SGHTA, CDR2 FQGTGA. V dropped 4 bases and J dropped 2 bases, with 14 bases sitting between them. This CDR3 has 15 amino acids. CDR3 coding DNA: TGTGCCAGCAGCTCCGGACAAGGGCCTAACACTGAAGCTTTCTTT. Its translation: CASSSGQGPNTEAFF. Drawing the rest from reference TRBV7-3 and TRBJ1-1, the complete variable domain is GAGVSQTPSNKVTEKGKYVELRCDPISGHTALYWYRQSLGQGPEFLIYFQGTGAADDSGLPNDRFFAVRPEGSVSTLKIQRTERGDSAVYLCASSSGQGPNTEAFFGQGTRLTVV.

This rearrangement joins TRBV9 to TRBJ1-2; D remains ambiguous. The CDR3 is 11 residues long. CDR1 and CDR2 from the germline V gene are SGDLS and YYNGEE. Trimming took 3 bases from V and 8 from J, leaving 8 bases between them. The DNA of the CDR3 is TGTGCCAGCAGCGATAGTGAGGGCTACACCTTC. Residues: CASSDSEGYTF.

The chain uses TRBV23-1 and TRBJ2-2; D call uncertain. TRBV23-1 is filed as an ORF, its function uncertain. The V end was cut by 1 base, the J end by 0 bases, with 9 bases between. The CDR3 has 16 residues. The CDR3 reads CASSQFRVANTGELFF. CDR3 in DNA: TGCGCCAGCAGTCAATTCCGGGTAGCGAACACCGGGGAGCTGTTTTTT.

The chain joins TRBV6-6 to TRBJ1-2; no definite D call. The V gene lost 5 bases and the J gene lost 3 bases, with 10 bases spanning the gap. The CDR3 is 13 amino acids. Looked up from germline, CDR1 is MNHNY and CDR2 is SVGAGI (reference sequence). CDR3 region: CASSPGKDYGYTF. The CDR3 DNA follows: TGTGCCAGCAGTCCCGGGAAGGACTATGGCTACACCTTC.